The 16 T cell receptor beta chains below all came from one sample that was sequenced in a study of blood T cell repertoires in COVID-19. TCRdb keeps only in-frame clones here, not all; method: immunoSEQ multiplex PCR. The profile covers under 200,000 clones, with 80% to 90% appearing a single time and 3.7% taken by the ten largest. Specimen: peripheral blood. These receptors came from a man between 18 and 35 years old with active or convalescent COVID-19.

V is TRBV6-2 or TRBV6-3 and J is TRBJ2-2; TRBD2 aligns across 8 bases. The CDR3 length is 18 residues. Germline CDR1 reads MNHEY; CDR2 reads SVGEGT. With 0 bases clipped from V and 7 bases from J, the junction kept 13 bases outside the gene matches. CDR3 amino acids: CASSYSVGLAGSGGELFF. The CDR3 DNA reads TGTGCCAGCAGTTACTCAGTAGGACTAGCCGGATCTGGCGGGGAGCTGTTTTTT.

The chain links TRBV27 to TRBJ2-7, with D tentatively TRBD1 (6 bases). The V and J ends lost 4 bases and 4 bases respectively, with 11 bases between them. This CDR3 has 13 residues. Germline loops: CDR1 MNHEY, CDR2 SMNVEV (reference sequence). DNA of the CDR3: TGTGCCAGCAGTTCGCACACAGGGTACGAGCAGTACGTC. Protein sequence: CASSSHTGYEQYV.

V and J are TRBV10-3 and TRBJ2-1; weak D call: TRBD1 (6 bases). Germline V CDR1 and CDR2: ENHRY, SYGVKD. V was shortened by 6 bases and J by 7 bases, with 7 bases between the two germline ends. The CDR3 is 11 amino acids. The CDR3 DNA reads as TGTGCCATCAGCAGGGGAAATGAGCAGTTCTTC. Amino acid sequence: CAISRGNEQFF.

CDR3 amino acids: CASSVGNRAPYEQYF. The CDR3 nucleotides are TGTGCCAGCAGCGTAGGTAACAGGGCCCCCTACGAGCAGTACTTC. The chain recombines TRBV9 with TRBJ2-7, with TRBD1 as a possible D gene (6 bases). V was clipped by 0 bases and J by 2 bases, with 12 bases between them. The CDR3 length is 15 residues. Germline V lookup: CDR1 SGDLS, CDR2 YYNGEE.

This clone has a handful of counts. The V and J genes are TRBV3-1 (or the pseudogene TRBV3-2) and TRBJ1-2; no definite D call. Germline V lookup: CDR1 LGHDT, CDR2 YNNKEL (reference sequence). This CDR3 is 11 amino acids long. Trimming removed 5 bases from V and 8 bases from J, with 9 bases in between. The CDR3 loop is CASSSGRGYTF. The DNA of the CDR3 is TGTGCCAGCAGCTCGGGGAGGGGCTACACCTTC.

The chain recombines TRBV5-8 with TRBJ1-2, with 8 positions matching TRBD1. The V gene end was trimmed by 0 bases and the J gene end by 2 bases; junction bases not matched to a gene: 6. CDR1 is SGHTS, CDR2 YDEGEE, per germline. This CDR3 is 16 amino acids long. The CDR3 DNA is TGTGCCAGCAGCTTGGACGGACAGGGACCCAACTATGGCTACACCTTC. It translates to CASSLDGQGPNYGYTF.

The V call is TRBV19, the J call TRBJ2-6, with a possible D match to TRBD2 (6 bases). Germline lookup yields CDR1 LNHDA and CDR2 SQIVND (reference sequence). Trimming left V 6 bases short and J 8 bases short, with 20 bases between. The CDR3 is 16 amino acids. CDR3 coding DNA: TGTGCCAGTAGCTCCCCTGGGGGGAGTGAACCCAACGTCCTGACTTTC. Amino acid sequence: CASSSPGGSEPNVLTF.

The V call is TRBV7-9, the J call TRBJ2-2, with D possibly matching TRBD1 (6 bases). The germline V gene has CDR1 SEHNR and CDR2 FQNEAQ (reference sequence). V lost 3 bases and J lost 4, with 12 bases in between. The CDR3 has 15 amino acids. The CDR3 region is CASSFPGQFTGELFF. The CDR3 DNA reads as TGTGCCAGCAGCTTCCCTGGACAGTTCACCGGGGAGCTGTTTTTT.

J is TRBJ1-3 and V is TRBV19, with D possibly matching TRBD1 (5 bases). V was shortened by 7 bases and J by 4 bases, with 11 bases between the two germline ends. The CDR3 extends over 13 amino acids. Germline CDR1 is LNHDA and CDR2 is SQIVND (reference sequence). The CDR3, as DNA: TGTGCCAGTAAGCCCCAGGGAGGAAACACCATATATTTT. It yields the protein CASKPQGGNTIYF.

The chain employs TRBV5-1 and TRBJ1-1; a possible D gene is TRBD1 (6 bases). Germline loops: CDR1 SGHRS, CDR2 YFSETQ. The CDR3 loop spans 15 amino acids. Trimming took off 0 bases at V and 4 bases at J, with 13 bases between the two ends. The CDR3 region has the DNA TGCGCCAGCAGCTTGGAACAGGGTTGGAGCACTGAAGCTTTCTTT. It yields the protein CASSLEQGWSTEAFF. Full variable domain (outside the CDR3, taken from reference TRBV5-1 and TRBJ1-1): KAGVTQTPRYLIKTRGQQVTLSCSPISGHRSVSWYQQTPGQGLQFLFEYFSETQRNKGNFPGRFSGRQFSNSRSEMNVSTLELGDSALYLCASSLEQGWSTEAFFGQGTRLTVV.

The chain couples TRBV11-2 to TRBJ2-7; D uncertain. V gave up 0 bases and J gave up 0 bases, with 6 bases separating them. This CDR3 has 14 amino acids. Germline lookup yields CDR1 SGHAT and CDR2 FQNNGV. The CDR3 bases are TGTGCCAGCAGCTTAGATCCCAGCTCCTACGAGCAGTACGTC. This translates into CASSLDPSSYEQYV.

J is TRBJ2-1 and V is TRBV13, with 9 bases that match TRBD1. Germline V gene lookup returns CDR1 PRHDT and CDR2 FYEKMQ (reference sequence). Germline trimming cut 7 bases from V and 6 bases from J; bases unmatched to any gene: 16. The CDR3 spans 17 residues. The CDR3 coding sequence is TGTGCCAGCACCCCCCGGGGCTTCGGGGACAGGGTCAATGAGCAGTTCTTC. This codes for CASTPRGFGDRVNEQFF.

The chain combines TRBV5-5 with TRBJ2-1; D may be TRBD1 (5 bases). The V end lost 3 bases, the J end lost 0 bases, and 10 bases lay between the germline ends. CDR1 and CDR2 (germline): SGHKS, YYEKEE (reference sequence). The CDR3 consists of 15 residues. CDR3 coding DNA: TGTGCCAGCAGCTCACAGGTATTCTCCTACAATGAGCAGTTCTTC. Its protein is CASSSQVFSYNEQFF.

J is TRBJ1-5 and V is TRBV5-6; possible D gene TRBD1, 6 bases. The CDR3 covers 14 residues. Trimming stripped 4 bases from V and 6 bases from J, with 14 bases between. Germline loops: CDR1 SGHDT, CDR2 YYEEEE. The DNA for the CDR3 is TGTGCCAGCAGCCTTGGGGGGGGCAGTCAGCCCCAGCATTTT. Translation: CASSLGGGSQPQHF.

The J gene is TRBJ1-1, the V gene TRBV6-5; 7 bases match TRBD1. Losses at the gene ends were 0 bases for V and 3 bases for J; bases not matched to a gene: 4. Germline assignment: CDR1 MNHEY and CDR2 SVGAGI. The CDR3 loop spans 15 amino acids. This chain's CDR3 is CASSYSTGHDTEAFF. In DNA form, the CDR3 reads TGTGCCAGCAGTTACTCGACAGGGCACGACACTGAAGCTTTCTTT.

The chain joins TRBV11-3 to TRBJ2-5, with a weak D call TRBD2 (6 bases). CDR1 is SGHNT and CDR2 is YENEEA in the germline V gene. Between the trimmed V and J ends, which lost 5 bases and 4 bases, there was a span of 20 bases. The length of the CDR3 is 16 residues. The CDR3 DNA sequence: TGTGCCAGCAGCCGATTGGACTATACGCGTCGAGAGACCCAGTACTTC. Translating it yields CASSRLDYTRRETQYF.